This T cell receptor (beta chain) was recovered during a study of blood T cell repertoires in COVID-19. Study information: Spain, Italy and the United States supplied samples that represented acute and convalescent COVID-19. PBMCs, B-cell-depleted T cells, or T cells provided the cDNA or gDNA that made up the material.

Original analysis: Estimated nucleated cell counts came from reference gene primer amplification. The assay was immunoSEQ multiplex PCR, and TCRdb's table has in-frame clones only and misses some. The D gene and trimming were derived from the DNA, and the V and J assignments and clone size from that table. Altogether about 210,000 clones are present, around 89% being singletons, with the ten largest covering 4.5% to 5.5%. This TCR came from a woman aged 35 to 49 with acute or convalescent COVID-19. Sequencing was carried out using peripheral blood.

The CDR3 spells CASSRGQGAGYTF. In DNA form, the CDR3 reads TGTGCCAGCAGTCGGGGACAGGGGGCTGGCTACACCTTC. This sequence joins TRBV6-5 and TRBJ1-2; 12 bases map to TRBD1. CDR1 and CDR2 (germline): MNHEY, SVGAGI. With 5 bases clipped from V and 7 bases from J, the junction kept 2 bases outside the gene matches. The CDR3 loop spans 13 amino acids.